Described below is a single T cell receptor (beta chain) sequence and its context. Using RNA transcripts as the source, TCR beta CDR3 regions were amplified. The HTBI primer set drove a first-round RT-PCR of the TCR CDR3. TCRdb reanalysed the multiplex PCR reads using MiXCR and keeps one entry per CDR3 protein. Of approximately 360,000 distinct CDR3 sequences listed, about 25% are singletons. This sample was taken from a study of T cells in Graves' hyperthyroidism and ophthalmopathy. V shed 2 bases and J shed 6 bases, with 11 bases lying between them. Germline V CDR1 and CDR2: MDHEN, SYDVKM. CDR3 length equals 14 residues.

The sequenced sample was blood. The TCR originated in a man aged 50 to 59 with Graves' hyperthyroidism. The chain has TRBV28 and TRBJ1-5; unclear D gene. Here the CDR3 DNA reads TGTGCCAGCAGTTTAAATGCAGGTTTTCAGCCCCAGCATTTT. This gives the protein CASSLNAGFQPQHF.